The sample holds many counts of the clone carrying this TCR beta chain. V lost 7 bases and J 2 bases, leaving 14 bases between the germline ends. Germline V gene data show CDR1 as SEHNR and CDR2 as FQNEAQ (reference sequence). This CDR3 has 14 residues. This entry belongs to a study of early T cells in non-severe SARS-CoV-2 infection. Using its own MiXCR run on the 5' RACE reads, TCRdb lists one record per CDR3 protein. The data contain 32,000 or so distinct CDR3 sequences, less than 5.5% of them singletons. The chain carries TRBV7-9 and TRBJ1-1; D gene ambiguous. The sample taken for sequencing was whole blood. The TCR sequence derives from an adult who was a healthcare worker with PCR-confirmed SARS-CoV-2 infection or an uninfected control (not recorded which). The CDR3 coding sequence is TGTGCCAGCATAGAGCCAGGAGCAAACACTGAAGCTTTCTTT. Translated, it gives CASIEPGANTEAFF.